This T cell receptor beta chain was found in a study of blood T cell repertoires in COVID-19. The overall study: Material from acute and convalescent COVID-19 was sourced from the United States, Italy and Spain.

The CDR3 has 16 amino acids. The V and J ends lost 3 bases and 0 bases respectively, with 12 bases between them. The germline gives CDR1 LNHDA, CDR2 SQIVND (reference sequence). TCRdb's copy holds only in-frame clones and misses some; the assay was immunoSEQ multiplex PCR. Altogether some 100,000 clones are present, about 84% being singletons, with the ten largest covering more than 10%. V is TRBV19 and J is TRBJ2-1, with a weak D call TRBD2 (5 bases). The specimen was peripheral blood. This sequence originates from a human donor in a cohort sampled during active COVID-19. The CDR3, as DNA: TGTGCCAGTAGTATGGGCTCTCGGGGCTCCTACAATGAGCAGTTCTTC. It specifies CASSMGSRGSYNEQFF.